These 4 T cell receptor beta chains came from one sample sequenced in a study of blood T cell repertoires in COVID-19. Sequencing used immunoSEQ multiplex PCR; TCRdb keeps in-frame clones, though not all of them. This table has 120,000 or so clones, approximately 86% appearing once. The sample taken for sequencing was peripheral blood. Receptors were obtained from a human donor in a cohort sampled during active COVID-19.

The sample holds one count of this clone. CDR3 loop: CASSLNRDRTEAFF. CDR3 DNA sequence: TGTGCCAGCAGTTTAAACCGGGACAGGACTGAAGCTTTCTTT. The V call is TRBV6-2 or TRBV6-3, the J call TRBJ1-1; TRBD1 matches at 8 bases. The CDR3 totals 14 residues. Trimming at V came to 4 bases and at J to 5 bases, leaving 6 bases not matched to a gene. Germline lookup yields CDR1 MNHEY and CDR2 SVGEGT.

This clone was picked up one time. The chain recombines TRBV6-1 with TRBJ2-7, with 7 bases identical to TRBD2. CDR1 is MNHNS and CDR2 is SASEGT in the germline V gene. The CDR3 extends over 15 amino acids. Trimming at V came to 3 bases and at J to 4 bases, leaving 9 bases not matched to a gene. DNA of the CDR3: TGTGCCAGCAGTGAGAGGGGAGGGAGAATGTACGAGCAGTACTTC. Translation: CASSERGGRMYEQYF.

This clone was detected a few times. V gene TRBV11-2 combines with J gene TRBJ1-4; 7 positions match TRBD1. J lost 6 bases, V lost 1 base, and 5 bases had no gene match. CDR1 and CDR2 from the germline V gene are SGHAT and FQNNGV. This CDR3 has 15 residues. CDR3 in amino acids: CASSLAGQRDEKLFF. The DNA for the CDR3 is TGTGCCAGCAGCTTAGCGGGACAGCGGGATGAAAAACTGTTTTTT.

The genes are TRBV5-1 and TRBJ2-1; TRBD2 aligns across 12 bases. The CDR3 extends over 14 amino acids. Germline CDR1 SGHRS, CDR2 YFSETQ. V lost 4 bases, J lost 6 bases, and 2 bases stayed unmatched. The CDR3 region has the DNA TGCGCCAGCAGCGAGACTAGCGGGGGCAATGAGCAGTTCTTC. This gives the protein CASSETSGGNEQFF.